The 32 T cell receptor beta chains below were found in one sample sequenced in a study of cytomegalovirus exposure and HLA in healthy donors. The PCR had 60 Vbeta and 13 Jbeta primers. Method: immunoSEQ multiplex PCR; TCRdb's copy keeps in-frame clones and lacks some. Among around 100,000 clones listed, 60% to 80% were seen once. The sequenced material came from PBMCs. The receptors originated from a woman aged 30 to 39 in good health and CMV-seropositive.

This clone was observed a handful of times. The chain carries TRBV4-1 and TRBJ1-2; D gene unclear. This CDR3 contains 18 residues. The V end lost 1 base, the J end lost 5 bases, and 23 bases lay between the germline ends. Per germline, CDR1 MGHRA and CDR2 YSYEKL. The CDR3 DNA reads TGCGCCAGCAGCCAAGTGGTCATCCTGGCAGGTGGGTCGTATGGCTACACCTTC. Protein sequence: CASSQVVILAGGSYGYTF.

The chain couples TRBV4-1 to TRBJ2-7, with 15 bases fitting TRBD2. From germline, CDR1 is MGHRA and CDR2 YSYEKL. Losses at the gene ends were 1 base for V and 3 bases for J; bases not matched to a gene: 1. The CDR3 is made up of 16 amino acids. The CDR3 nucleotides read TGCGCCAGCAGCCAAGTGGGACTAGCGGGGGGCTACGAGCAGTACTTC. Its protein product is CASSQVGLAGGYEQYF.

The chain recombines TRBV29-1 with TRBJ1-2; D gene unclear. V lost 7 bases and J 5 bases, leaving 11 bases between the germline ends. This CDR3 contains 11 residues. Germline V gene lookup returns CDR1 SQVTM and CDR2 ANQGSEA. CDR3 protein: CSAAGYYGYTF. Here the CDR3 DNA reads TGCAGCGCCGCAGGATATTATGGCTACACCTTC.

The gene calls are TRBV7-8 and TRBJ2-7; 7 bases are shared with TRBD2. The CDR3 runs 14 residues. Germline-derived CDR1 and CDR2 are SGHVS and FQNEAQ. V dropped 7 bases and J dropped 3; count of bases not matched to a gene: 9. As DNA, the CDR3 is TGTGCCAGCACCCCCCCGGGGGGAGTCTACGAGCAGTACTTC. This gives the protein CASTPPGGVYEQYF.

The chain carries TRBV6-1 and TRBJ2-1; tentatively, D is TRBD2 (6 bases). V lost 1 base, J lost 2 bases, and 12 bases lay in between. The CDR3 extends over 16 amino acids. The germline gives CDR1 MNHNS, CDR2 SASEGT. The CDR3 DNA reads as TGTGCCAGCAGTGAAGAGGCTAGCGCTCCCTACAATGAGCAGTTCTTC. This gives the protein CASSEEASAPYNEQFF.

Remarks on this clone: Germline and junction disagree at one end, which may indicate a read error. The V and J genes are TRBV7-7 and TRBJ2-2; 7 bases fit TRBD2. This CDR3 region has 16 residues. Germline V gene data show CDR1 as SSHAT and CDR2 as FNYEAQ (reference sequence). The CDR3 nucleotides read TGTGCTAGCAGCCCCGGAAGCGGGACGAACACCGGGGAGCTGTTTTTT. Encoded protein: CASSPGSGTNTGELFF. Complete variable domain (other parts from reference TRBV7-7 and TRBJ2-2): GAGVSQSPRYKVTKRGQDVTLRCDPISSHATLYWYQQALGQGPEFLTYFNYEAQPDKSGLPSDRFSAERPEGSISTLTIQRTEQRDSAMYRCASSPGSGTNTGELFFGEGSRLTVL.

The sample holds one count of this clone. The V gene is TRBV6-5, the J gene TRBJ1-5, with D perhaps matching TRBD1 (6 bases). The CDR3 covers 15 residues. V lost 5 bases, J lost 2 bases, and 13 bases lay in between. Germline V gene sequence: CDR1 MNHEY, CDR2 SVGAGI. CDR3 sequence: CASSTQGRGNQPQHF. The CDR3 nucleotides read TGTGCCAGCAGTACCCAGGGGCGCGGCAATCAGCCCCAGCATTTT.

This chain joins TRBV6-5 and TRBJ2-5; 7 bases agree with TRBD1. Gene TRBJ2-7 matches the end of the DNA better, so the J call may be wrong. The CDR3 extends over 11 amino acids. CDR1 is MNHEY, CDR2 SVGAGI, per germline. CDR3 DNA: TGTGCCAGCAGCCCAGGGGGCGAGCAGTACTTC. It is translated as CASSPGGEQYF.

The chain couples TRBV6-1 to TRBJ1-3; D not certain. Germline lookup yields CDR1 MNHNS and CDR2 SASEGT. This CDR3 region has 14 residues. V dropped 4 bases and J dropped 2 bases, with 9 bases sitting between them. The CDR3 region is CASSVGDPGNTIYF. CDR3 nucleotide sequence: TGTGCCAGCAGTGTGGGCGATCCTGGAAACACCATATATTTT.

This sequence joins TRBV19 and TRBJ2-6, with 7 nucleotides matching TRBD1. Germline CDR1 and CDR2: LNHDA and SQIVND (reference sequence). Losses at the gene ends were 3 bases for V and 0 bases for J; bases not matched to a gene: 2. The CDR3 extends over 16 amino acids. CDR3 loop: CASSIGDSSGANVLTF. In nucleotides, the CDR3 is TGTGCCAGTAGTATTGGGGACAGCTCTGGGGCCAACGTCCTGACTTTC.

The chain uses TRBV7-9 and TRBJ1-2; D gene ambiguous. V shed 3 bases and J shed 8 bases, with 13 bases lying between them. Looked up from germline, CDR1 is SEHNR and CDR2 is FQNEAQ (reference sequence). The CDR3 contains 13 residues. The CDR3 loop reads CASSFGPEGGYTF. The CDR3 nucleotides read TGTGCCAGCAGCTTCGGCCCCGAGGGAGGCTACACCTTC.

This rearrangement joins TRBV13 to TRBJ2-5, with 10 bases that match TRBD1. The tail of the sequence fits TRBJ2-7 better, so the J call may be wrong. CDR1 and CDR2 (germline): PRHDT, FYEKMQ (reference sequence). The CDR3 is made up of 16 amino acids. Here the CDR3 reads CASSLEVGTGVIEQYF. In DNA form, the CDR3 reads TGTGCCAGCAGTCTAGAGGTGGGGACAGGGGTAATCGAGCAGTACTTC.

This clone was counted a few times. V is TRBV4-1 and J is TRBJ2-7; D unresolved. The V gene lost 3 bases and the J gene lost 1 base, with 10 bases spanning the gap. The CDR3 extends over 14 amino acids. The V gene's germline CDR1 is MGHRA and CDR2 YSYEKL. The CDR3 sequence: CASSHSSGSYEQYF. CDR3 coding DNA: TGCGCCAGCAGCCATTCTTCAGGATCCTACGAGCAGTACTTC.

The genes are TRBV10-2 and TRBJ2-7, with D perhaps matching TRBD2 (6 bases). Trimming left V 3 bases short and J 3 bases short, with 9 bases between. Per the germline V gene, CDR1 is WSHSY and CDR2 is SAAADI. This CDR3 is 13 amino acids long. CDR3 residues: CASSESGSYEQYF. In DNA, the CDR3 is TGCGCCAGCAGTGAATCCGGGAGCTACGAGCAGTACTTC.

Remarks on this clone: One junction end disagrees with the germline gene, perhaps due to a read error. CDR3 residues: CASSNRGPANEKLFF. The CDR3 bases are TGTGCTAGCAGCAACAGGGGTCCAGCTAATGAAAAACTGTTTTTT. This rearrangement joins TRBV6-5 to TRBJ1-4; 7 bases are a match to TRBD1. The CDR3 runs 15 residues. Per the germline V gene, CDR1 is MNHEY and CDR2 is SVGAGI.

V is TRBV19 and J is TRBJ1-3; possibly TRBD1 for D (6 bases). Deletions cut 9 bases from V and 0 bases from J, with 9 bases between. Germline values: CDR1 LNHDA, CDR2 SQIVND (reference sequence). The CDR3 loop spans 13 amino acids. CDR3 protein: CASRDNSGNTIYF. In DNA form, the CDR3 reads TGTGCCAGCCGGGACAACTCTGGAAACACCATATATTTT.

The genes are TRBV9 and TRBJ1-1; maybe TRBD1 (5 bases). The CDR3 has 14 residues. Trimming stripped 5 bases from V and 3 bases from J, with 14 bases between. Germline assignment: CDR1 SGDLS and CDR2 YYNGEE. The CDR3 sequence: CASSGGRGHTEAFF. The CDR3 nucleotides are TGTGCCAGCAGTGGGGGGAGGGGACACACTGAAGCTTTCTTT.

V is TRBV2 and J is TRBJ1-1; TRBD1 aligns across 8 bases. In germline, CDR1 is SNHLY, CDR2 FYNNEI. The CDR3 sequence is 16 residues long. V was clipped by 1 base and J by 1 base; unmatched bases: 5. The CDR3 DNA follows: TGTGCCAGCAGTGAAGGACAGGGGTGGGGGAACACTGAAGCTTTCTTT. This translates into CASSEGQGWGNTEAFF.

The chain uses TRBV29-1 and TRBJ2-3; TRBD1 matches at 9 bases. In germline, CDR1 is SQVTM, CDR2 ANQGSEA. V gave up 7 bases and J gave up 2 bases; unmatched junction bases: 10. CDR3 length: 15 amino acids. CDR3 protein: CSALGQGTSTDTQYF. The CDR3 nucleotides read TGCAGCGCTCTCGGACAGGGGACCTCCACAGATACGCAGTATTTT.

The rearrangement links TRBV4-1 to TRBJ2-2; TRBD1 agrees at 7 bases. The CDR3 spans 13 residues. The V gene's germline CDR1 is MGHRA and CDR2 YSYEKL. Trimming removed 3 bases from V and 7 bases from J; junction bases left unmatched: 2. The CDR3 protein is CASSQGQNGELFF. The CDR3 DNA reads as TGCGCCAGCAGCCAGGGACAGAACGGGGAGCTGTTTTTT.

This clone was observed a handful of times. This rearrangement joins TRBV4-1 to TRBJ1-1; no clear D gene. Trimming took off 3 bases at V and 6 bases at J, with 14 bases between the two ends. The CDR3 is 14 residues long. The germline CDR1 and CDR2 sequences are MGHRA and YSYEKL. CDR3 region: CASSHVYGDSEAFF. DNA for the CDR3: TGCGCCAGCAGCCATGTATACGGGGATTCTGAAGCTTTCTTT.

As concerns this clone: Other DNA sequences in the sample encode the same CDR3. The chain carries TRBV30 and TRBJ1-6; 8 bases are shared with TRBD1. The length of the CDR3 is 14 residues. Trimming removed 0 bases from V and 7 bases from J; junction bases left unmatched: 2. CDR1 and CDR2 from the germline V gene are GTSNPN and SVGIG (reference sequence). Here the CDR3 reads CAWSVGQGNSPLHF. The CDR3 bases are TGTGCCTGGAGTGTAGGACAGGGAAATTCACCCCTCCACTTT.

CDR3 sequence: CASSVGPEGYEQYF. In nucleotides, the CDR3 is TGTGCCAGCAGCGTAGGGCCGGAGGGCTACGAGCAGTACTTC. This chain uses TRBV9 with TRBJ2-7, with TRBD2 as a possible D gene (6 bases). The CDR3 contains 14 residues. Trimming removed 0 bases at V and 3 bases at J, with 10 bases between. Germline CDR1 is SGDLS and CDR2 is YYNGEE.

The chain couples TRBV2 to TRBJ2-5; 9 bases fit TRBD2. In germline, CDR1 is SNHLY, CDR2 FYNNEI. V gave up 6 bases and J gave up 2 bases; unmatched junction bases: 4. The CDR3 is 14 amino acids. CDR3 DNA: TGTGCCAGCAGGAGGACTAGCGTACAAGAGACCCAGTACTTC. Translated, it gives CASRRTSVQETQYF. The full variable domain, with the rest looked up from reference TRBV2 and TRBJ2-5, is EPEVTQTPSHQVTQMGQEVILRCVPISNHLYFYWYRQILGQKVEFLVSFYNNEISEKSEIFDDQFSVERPDGSNFTLKIRSTKLEDSAMYFCASRRTSVQETQYFGPGTRLLVL.

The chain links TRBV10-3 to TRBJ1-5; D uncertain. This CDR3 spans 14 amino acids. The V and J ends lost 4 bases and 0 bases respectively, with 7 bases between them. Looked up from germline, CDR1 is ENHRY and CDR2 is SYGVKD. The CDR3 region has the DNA TGTGCCATCAGTGGGGAGTATAGCAATCAGCCCCAGCATTTT. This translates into CAISGEYSNQPQHF.

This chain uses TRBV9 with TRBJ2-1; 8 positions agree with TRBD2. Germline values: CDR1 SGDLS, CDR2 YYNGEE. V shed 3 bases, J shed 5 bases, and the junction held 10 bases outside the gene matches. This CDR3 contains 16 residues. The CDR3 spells CASSADDTSGNNEQFF. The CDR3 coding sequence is TGTGCCAGCAGCGCGGATGATACTAGCGGAAACAATGAGCAGTTCTTC.

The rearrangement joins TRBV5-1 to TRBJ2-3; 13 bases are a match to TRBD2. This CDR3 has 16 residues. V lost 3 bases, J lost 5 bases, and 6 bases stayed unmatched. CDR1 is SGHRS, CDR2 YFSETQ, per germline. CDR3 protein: CASSSGLAGVVDTQYF. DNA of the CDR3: TGCGCCAGCAGCTCTGGACTAGCGGGAGTTGTAGATACGCAGTATTTT.

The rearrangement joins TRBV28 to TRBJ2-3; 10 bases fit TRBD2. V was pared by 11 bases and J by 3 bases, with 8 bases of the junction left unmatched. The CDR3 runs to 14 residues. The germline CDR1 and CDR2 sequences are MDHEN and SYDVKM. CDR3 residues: CAEAGTSATDTQYF. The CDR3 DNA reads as TGTGCCGAGGCCGGGACTAGCGCAACAGATACGCAGTATTTT.

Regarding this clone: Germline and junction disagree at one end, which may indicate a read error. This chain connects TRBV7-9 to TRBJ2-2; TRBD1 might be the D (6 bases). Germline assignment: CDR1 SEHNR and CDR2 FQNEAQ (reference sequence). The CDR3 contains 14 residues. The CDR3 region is CSSSLGPGAGELFF. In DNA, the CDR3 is TGTTCCAGCAGCTTGGGGCCAGGGGCCGGGGAGCTGTTTTTT.

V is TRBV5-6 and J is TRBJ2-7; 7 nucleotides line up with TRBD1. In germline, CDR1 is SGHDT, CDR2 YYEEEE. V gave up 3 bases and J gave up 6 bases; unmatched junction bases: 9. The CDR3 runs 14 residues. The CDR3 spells CASSSTGDSIEQYF. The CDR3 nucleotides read TGTGCCAGCAGCTCCACAGGGGATTCGATCGAGCAGTACTTC.

The CDR3 spells CASTLAGLAGGDYNEQFF. The CDR3 DNA reads as TGTGCCAGCACCCTAGCAGGGCTAGCGGGAGGGGATTACAATGAGCAGTTCTTC. The V gene is TRBV7-9, the J gene TRBJ2-1; 12 bases map to TRBD2. CDR1 SEHNR and CDR2 FQNEAQ come from the germline V gene (reference sequence). The CDR3 extends over 18 amino acids. The trim removed 7 bases at V and 4 bases at J, leaving 14 bases unmatched.

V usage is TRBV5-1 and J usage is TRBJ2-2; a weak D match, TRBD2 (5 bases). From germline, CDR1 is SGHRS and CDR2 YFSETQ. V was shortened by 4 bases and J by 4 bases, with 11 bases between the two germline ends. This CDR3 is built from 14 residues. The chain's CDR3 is CASSPLLVTGELFF. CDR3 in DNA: TGCGCCAGCAGCCCATTACTAGTCACCGGGGAGCTGTTTTTT.